Following are 3 T cell receptor beta chains from one sample sequenced in a study of T cell responses to AZD1222 COVID-19 vaccine. Produced via immunoSEQ multiplex PCR; TCRdb's table is partial and in-frame only. The data hold about 130,000 clones, with about 90% observed a single time. Material: peripheral blood, obtained on day 0 of AZD1222 vaccination. The receptor set was obtained from an adult in good health.

The chain links TRBV6-5 to TRBJ2-7, with 11 bases fitting TRBD1. This CDR3 region has 15 residues. Germline CDR1 and CDR2: MNHEY and SVGAGI. V gave up 4 bases and J gave up 2 bases; unmatched junction bases: 4. CDR3 residues: CASSLPGQGAYEQYF. The CDR3 coding sequence is TGTGCCAGCAGTTTACCGGGACAGGGGGCCTACGAGCAGTACTTC.

CDR3 protein: CASSPRRGGQETQYF. Written as DNA, the CDR3 is TGTGCCAGCAGTCCAAGGAGGGGGGGGCAAGAGACCCAGTACTTC. The V call is TRBV2, the J call TRBJ2-5; D is possibly TRBD2 (7 bases). The V end lost 5 bases, the J end lost 2 bases, and 15 bases lay between the germline ends. The germline CDR1 and CDR2 sequences are SNHLY and FYNNEI. The CDR3 contains 15 residues.

J is TRBJ2-7 and V is TRBV19, with 12 bases matching TRBD1. The CDR3 is 19 amino acids. CDR1 is LNHDA, CDR2 SQIVND, per germline (reference sequence). V was pared by 4 bases and J by 4 bases, with 17 bases of the junction left unmatched. Here the CDR3 DNA reads TGTGCCAGTAGTACCCTAGGGACAGGGGGCGCGGGGGTAGTTTACGAGCAGTACTTC. Residues: CASSTLGTGGAGVVYEQYF.